Listed here is a single T cell receptor (beta chain). Its antigen is still unknown. Compared with germline, one end of the junction differs, possibly owing to a read error. Germline CDR1 and CDR2: SGHRS and YFSETQ. The length of the CDR3 is 15 residues. The data were taken from a study of metastatic and nonmetastatic thyroid tumors. Study findings and constraints: Malignant tumors reportedly showed significantly higher TCR beta diversity than benign nodules in both blood and tumor.

TCRdb recomputed clones from the PCR reads via MiXCR. Of 50,000 or so clones in the sample, approximately 20% were seen once. Among the patients, none had received any treatment before thyroid surgery. Sequenced input: blood. The receptor's source is a male donor with papillary thyroid cancer or a benign thyroid nodule (not recorded which). Some clones in this sample may be carry-over from other donors' samples. The chain joins TRBV5-1 to TRBJ2-2, with D possibly being TRBD1 (5 bases). The CDR3 DNA follows: TGCGCCAGCAGTTTTCGGACATGGCCCACCTGGGAGCTGTTTTTT. Amino acids: CASSFRTWPTWELFF.